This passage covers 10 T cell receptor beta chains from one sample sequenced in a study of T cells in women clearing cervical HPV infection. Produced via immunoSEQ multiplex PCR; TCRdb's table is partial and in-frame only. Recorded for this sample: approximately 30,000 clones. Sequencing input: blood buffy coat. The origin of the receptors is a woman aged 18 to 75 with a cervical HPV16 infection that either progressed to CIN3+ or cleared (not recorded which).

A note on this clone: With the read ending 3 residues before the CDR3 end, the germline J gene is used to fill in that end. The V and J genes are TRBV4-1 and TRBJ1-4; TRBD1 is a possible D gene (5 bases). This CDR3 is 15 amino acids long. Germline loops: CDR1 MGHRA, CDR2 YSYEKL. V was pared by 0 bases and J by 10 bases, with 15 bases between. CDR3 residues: CASSQDLGGLRKLFF. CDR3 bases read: TGCGCCAGCAGCCAAGATTTGGGGGGGTTGCGAAAA.

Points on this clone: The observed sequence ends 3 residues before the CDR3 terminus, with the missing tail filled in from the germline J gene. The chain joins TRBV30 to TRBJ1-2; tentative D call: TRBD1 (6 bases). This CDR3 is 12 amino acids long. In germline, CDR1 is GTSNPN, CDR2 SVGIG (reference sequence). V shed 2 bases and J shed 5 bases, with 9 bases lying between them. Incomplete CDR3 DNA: TGTGCCTGGAGTCCGACAGGTTATGGC. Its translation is CAWSPTGYG. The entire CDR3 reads CAWSPTGYGYTF.

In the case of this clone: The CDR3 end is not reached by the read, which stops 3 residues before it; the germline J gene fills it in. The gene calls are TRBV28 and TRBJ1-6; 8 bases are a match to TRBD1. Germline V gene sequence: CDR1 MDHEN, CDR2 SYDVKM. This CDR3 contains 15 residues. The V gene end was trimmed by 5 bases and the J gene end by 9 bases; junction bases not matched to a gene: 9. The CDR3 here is CASSVLQGAGSPLHF. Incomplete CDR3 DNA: TGTGCCAGCAGTGTGCTTCAGGGGGCAGGTTCACCC.

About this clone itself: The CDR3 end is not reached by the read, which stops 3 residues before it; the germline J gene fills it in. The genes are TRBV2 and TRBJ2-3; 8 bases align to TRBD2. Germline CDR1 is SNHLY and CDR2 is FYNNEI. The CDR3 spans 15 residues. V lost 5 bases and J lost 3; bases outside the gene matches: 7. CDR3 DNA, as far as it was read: TGTGCCAGCAGTCCCGGGGGGGCCGGGACAGATACG. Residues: CASSPGGAGTDT. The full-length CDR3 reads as CASSPGGAGTDTQYF.

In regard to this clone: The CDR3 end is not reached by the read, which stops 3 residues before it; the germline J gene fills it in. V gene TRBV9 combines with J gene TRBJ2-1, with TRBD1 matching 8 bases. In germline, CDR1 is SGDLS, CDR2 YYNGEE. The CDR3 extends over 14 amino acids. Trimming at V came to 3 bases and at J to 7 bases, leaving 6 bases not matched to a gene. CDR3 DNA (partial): TGTGCCAGCAGCGCCTCAGGGGGCTTTAATGAG. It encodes CASSASGGFNE. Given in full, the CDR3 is CASSASGGFNEQFF.

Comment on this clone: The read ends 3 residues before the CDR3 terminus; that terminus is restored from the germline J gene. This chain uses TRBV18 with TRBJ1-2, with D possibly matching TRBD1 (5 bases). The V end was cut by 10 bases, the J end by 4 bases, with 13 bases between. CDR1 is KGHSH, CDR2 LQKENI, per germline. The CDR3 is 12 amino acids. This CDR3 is CATGGELYGYTF. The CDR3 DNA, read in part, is TGTGCCACTGGGGGGGAACTCTATGGC. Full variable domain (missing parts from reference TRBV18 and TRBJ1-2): NAGVMQNPRHLVRRRGQEARLRCSPMKGHSHVYWYRQLPEEGLKFMVYLQKENIIDESGMPKERFSAEFPKEGPSILRIQQVVRGDSAAYFCATGGELYGYTFGSGTRLTVV.

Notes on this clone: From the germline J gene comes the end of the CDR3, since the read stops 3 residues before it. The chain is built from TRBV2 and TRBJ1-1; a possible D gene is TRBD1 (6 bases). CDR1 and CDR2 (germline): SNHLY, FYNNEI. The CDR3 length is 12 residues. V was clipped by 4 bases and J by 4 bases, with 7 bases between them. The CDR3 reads CASSGRGTEAFF. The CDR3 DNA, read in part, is TGTGCCAGCAGTGGCAGGGGCACTGAA.

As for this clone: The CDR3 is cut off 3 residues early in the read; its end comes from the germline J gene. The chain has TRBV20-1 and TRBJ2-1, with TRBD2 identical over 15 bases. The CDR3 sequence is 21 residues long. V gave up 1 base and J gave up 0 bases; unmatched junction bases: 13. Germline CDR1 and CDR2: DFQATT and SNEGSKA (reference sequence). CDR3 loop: CSARGGTSGRTNDFSYNEQFF. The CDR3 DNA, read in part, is TGCAGTGCTAGAGGAGGGACTAGCGGGAGGACCAACGATTTCTCCTACAATGAG.

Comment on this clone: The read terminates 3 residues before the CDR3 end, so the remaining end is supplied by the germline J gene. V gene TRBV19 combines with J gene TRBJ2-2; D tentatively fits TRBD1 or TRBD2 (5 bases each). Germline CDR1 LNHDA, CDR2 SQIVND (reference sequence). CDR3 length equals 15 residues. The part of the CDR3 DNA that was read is TGTGCCAGTAGTATGTCGAGGGGCTCTAATGAAAAG. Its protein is CASSMSRGSNEK. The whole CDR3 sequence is CASSMSRGSNEKLFF. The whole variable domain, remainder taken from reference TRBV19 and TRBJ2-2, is DGGITQSPKYLFRKEGQNVTLSCEQNLNHDAMYWYRQDPGQGLRLIYYSQIVNDFQKGDIAEGYSVSREKKESFPLTVTSAQKNPTAFYLCASSMSRGSNEKLFFGEGSRLTVL.

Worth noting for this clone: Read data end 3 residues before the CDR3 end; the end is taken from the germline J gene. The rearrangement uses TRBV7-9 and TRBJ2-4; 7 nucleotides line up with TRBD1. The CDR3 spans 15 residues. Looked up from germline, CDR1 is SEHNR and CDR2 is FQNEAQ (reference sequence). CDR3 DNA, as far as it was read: TGTGCCAGCAGCCCGGACAGGACCCTCCCCTATGGT. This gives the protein CASSPDRTLPYG. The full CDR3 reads CASSPDRTLPYGQYF.